This TCR beta chain derives from a study of Tregs in tolerant kidney transplant recipients (dated by TCRdb to about 2019). The study in broad terms: The study applied TCRbeta sequencing to find donor-specific regulatory T cells before combined kidney and bone marrow transplantation and then followed those same cells after transplant. In a few healthy controls, several methods of expanding Tregs specific for an allogeneic donor were compared by TCRbeta repertoire sequencing. Results the study describes overall, beyond this receptor: Because only a small number of patients were included, the study had limitations, and the results will need to be validated in larger populations as well as under other immunosuppression protocols. Expanding Tregs with activated donor B cells appeared to identify the most biologically relevant and donor-specific TCRbeta repertoire. Biological reproducibility was not directly assessed, although technical replication error appeared to be minimal.

Genomic DNA was extracted from sorted cells with the QIAGEN DNeasy Blood and Tissue Kit for TCRbeta CDR3 sequencing. High-throughput TCRbeta CDR3 sequencing, which included PCR amplification with bias correction and internal controls, was done commercially through immunoSEQ. As for how the authors treated the data: Unique productive TCRbeta sequences were defined by CDR3 nucleotide sequence where primers matched, otherwise by CDR3 amino acid sequence with Vbeta and Jbeta genes. As a correction for sorting error, sequences shared between sorted populations at a frequency ratio of 2:1 or less were discarded, and the remaining shared sequences were assigned to the higher population. A sequence counted as donor-reactive if, in CFSE-low cells, the sequence had a frequency of at least 0.01% and was expanded at least 5-fold compared with unstimulated cells. Repertoire divergence was quantified by Jensen-Shannon divergence calculated from the top 100 TCRbeta sequences ranked by frequency. When a sample had multiple sequencing runs, each run was corrected for sorting error separately and the runs were then pooled. This is the immuneACCESS table as TCRdb keeps it, with only in-frame sequences that have V and J called. A part of the clones is gone; compared with another copy, unresolved V genes explain less than half, and the rest is unexplained. D and trimming were read from the DNA, whereas the V and J calls and clone size are those reported in that table. Here the sample has 90,000 to 150,000 clones; about 91% occur a single time. The top ten constitute roughly 0.63% of the sample.

The CDR3 has 16 amino acids, counting the end cysteine and phenylalanine. The only DNA kept is the CDR3, 48 bases in frame from the first base. Unstimulated Tregs (CD4+CD25+CD127-), CD4+ non-Tregs (CD4+CD25-), CD4 and CD8 cells were FACS-sorted from thawed PBMCs. Healthy control blood was obtained either as purchased buffy coats or from healthy volunteers. Healthy control blood was processed to PBMCs by Ficoll density gradient and cryopreserved, and patient PBMCs were collected before and after transplant. This clone was counted between two and nine times. Which antigen it targets is not known. Per-base quality was not reported, and no clone a single base away is much larger than it.

This clonotype was sampled from a human donor in good health. The source material was CD4+ T cells from blood. Recombination linked TRBV12-1 to TRBJ1-2; the table's D call, TRBD1, was not checked against the DNA. TRBV12-1 is described as a pseudogene. CDR3 reads: CASSFLPGAPNYGYTF. The bases are TGTGCCAGCAGCTTCCTACCAGGGGCCCCTAACTATGGCTACACCTTC.